This TCR beta chain was documented in a study of blood T cell repertoires in COVID-19. Generated by immunoSEQ multiplex PCR, the TCRdb table keeps only in-frame clones and is missing some. Of 200,000 to 300,000 clones in the sample, around four fifths were seen once. The germline gives CDR1 SEHNR, CDR2 FQNEAQ (reference sequence). The germline V and J ends were trimmed by 5 bases and 6 bases, with 16 bases remaining between them. This CDR3 is built from 14 residues. The sequencing sample was made of peripheral blood. The clonotype was recovered from a woman aged 55 to 70 with active or convalescent COVID-19. The chain has TRBV7-9 and TRBJ1-1; no definite D call. CDR3 sequence reads: CASSPDGLQSEAFF. DNA of the CDR3: TGTGCCAGCAGCCCCGATGGACTCCAATCTGAAGCTTTCTTT.